This T cell receptor beta chain was identified during a study of identical twins (dated by TCRdb to about 2016). A note on the overall study: To test whether fetal clonotypes persist, the study used deep sequencing on TCR alpha and beta repertoires from monozygotic twins, unrelated adults of various ages, and cord blood. To rule out contamination, replicate twin experiments were performed at different times with different library preparation protocols. Summary of the overall study and its limitations: Excess twin sharing in beta out-of-frame sequences was weaker because fewer shared sequences lowered the signal-to-noise ratio. Out-of-frame TCR alpha sequences shared between twins showed an excess of low generation-probability sequences compared with coincidental sharing between unrelated individuals. Zero-insertion analyses could be partly confounded by invariant T cells such as MAIT and iNKT, though diverse VJ usage argued against such confounding for most clonotypes. Abundant cord blood beta clonotypes carried fewer insertions; young adult naive repertoires showed a weaker similar trend, while memory repertoires showed none. In monozygotic twins, recombination models systematically underestimated out-of-frame TCR alpha sharing, but the models matched the sharing seen between unrelated individuals. Conclusions relied on cross-sectional statistical analysis, since the same donors could not be followed over many years.

The library was produced with 5' RACE. TCRdb lists the instrument as Illumina HiSeq 2000. Template switching introduced a universal primer binding site; the final cDNA contained a unique molecular identifier, enabling accurate counting of TCR cDNA molecules. Specific primers in the conserved constant-segment region were used to synthesize first-strand cDNA for TCR alpha and beta chains. To control for contamination, every cDNA library carried two barcodes: a SMART-Mk sample barcode plus Illumina barcodes. TruSeq adapter sequences and Illumina sample barcodes were added in two successive PCR steps. Sequencing of the TCR alpha and beta cDNA libraries was done on the Illumina HiSeq platform using custom primers. The source study handled its data this way. Unique molecular identifiers were extracted from raw reads with MiGEC, and CDR3 positions were determined with MiXCR. Recombination models were inferred per individual with the repgenHMM and IGoR tools using an EM algorithm. Shared clonotypes were analyzed with the tcR package in R, and sharing was normalized by the product of cloneset sizes. To study raw recombination without the effects of thymic and clonal selection, out-of-frame nonproductive sequences were analyzed. TCRdb reworked the public reads: Q25 trimming with fastp, MiXCR clone assembly, productive beta chains retained. Identical CDR3 protein sequences are pooled into one entry, listed with their most common genes and DNA. It is TCRdb's table, rather than the study itself, that gives the V and J calls and clone size. Recorded for this sample are approximately 1.8 million distinct CDR3 sequences; under 35% of them occurred a single time. Under 0.35% of the sample is in the top ten clones.

The CDR3, cysteine through phenylalanine, is 15 amino acids long. The only DNA kept is the CDR3, 45 bases in frame from the first base. For this chain, trimming is 5 bases at the V end and 2 bases at the J end, and the number of junction bases without a gene match is 5. Every donor in the study was a healthy Caucasian. On this clonotype itself: This clone's antigen is unknown. Base qualities are not at hand, and no much larger clone is one base apart.

The sequence is built from TRBV12-3 or TRBV12-4 and TRBJ2-3, and TRBD1 aligns with 9 junction nucleotides. This TCR came from a newborn girl in good health. The sample comprised cord blood. The CDR3 in this case is CASSADRGITDTQYF. The DNA sequence is given as TGTGCCAGCAGTGCGGACAGGGGCATCACAGATACGCAGTATTTT.